The rows below give T cell receptor beta chains drawn from one sample of a study of T cells expressing NK-cell markers. TCRdb re-analyzed the 5' RACE reads; it lists each CDR3 protein once, without DNA. The sample is made up of 120,000 to 150,000 distinct CDR3 sequences, and the top ten hold about 12% of it. The sequencing input was blood T cells: a sorted CD56 or NKG2C T cell subset, CD4+ or CD8+ T cells, or bulk PBMC T cells (not recorded which). The origin of the receptors is a man in his late teens or twenties in good health. CDR3s include the opening cysteine and the closing phenylalanine or tryptophan.

J: TRBJ2-3; V: TRBV11-2; length: 14; CDR3: CASSLRLGADTQYF
J: TRBJ2-2; V: TRBV24-1; length: 16; CDR3: CATSESGTADTGELFF
J: TRBJ2-2; V: TRBV29-1; length: 13; CDR3: CSVDQGNTGELFF
J: TRBJ2-2; V: TRBV4-3; length: 13; CDR3: CASSPVGAGELFF
J: TRBJ2-7; V: TRBV19; length: 15; CDR3: CASSPGLAVFYEQYF
J: TRBJ1-5; V: TRBV12-3/TRBV12-4; length: 12; CDR3: CASGLGNQPQHF
J: TRBJ2-5; V: TRBV12-3/TRBV12-4; length: 14; CDR3: CASSFRQGSETQYF
J: TRBJ2-3; V: TRBV12-3/TRBV12-4; length: 14; CDR3: CASSHAGGQDTQYF
J: TRBJ2-1; V: TRBV10-3; length: 14; CDR3: CAISDPAVDNEQFF
J: TRBJ2-3; V: TRBV12-3/TRBV12-4; length: 14; CDR3: CASSRRMNTDTQYF
J: TRBJ1-5; V: TRBV4-1; length: 14; CDR3: CASSQETGWQPQHF
J: TRBJ1-5; V: TRBV12-3/TRBV12-4; length: 15; CDR3: CASSDEGGEGQPQHF
J: TRBJ2-3; V: TRBV6-5; length: 15; CDR3: CASSTSGGLADTQYF
J: TRBJ2-1; V: TRBV25-1; length: 16; CDR3: CASTHRGTGSDNEQFF
J: TRBJ2-3; V: TRBV2; length: 16; CDR3: CASSEPLREVTDTQYF
J: TRBJ2-1; V: TRBV14; length: 16; CDR3: CASSQERLAGGNEQFF
J: TRBJ2-1; V: TRBV12-5; length: 17; CDR3: CASGLPPGQVIYNEQFF
J: TRBJ2-1; V: TRBV14; length: 16; CDR3: CASSQVLSGRGHEQFF
J: TRBJ2-5; V: TRBV7-7; length: 18; CDR3: CASSLGALGVPGQETQYF
J: TRBJ2-5; V: TRBV27; length: 14; CDR3: CASSSLAGAETQYF
J: TRBJ2-1; V: TRBV5-6; length: 16; CDR3: CASSPFGREGRNEQFF
J: TRBJ2-1; V: TRBV29-1; length: 12; CDR3: CSAPDHYNEQFF
J: TRBJ2-2; V: TRBV6-1; length: 16; CDR3: CASRGRGQRTPGELFF
J: TRBJ2-7; V: TRBV10-3; length: 16; CDR3: CAISESQVGQPYEQYF